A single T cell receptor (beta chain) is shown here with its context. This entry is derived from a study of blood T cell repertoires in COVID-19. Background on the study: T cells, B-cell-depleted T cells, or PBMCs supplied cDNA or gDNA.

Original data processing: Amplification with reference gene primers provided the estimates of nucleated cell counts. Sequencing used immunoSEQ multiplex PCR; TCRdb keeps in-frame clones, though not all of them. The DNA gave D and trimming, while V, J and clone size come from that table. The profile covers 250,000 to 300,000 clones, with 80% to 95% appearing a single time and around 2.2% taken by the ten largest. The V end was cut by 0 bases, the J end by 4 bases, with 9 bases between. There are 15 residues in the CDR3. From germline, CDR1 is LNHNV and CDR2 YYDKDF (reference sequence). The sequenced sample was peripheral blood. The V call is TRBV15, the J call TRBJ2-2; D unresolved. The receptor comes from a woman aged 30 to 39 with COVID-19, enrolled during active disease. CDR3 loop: CATSRDRAVTGELFF. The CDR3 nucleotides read TGTGCCACCAGCAGAGATCGAGCCGTCACCGGGGAGCTGTTTTTT.